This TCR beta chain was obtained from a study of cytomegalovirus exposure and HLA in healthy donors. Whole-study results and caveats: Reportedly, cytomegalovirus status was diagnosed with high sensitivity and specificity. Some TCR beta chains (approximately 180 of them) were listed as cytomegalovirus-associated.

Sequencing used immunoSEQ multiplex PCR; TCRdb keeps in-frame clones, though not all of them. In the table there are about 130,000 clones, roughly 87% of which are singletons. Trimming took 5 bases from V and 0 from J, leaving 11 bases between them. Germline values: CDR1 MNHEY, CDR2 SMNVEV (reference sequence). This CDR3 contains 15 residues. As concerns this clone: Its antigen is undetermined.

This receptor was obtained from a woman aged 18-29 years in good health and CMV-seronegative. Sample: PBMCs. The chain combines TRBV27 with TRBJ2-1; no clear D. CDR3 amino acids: CASSITGSSYNEQFF. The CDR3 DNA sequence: TGTGCCAGCAGTATCACTGGTAGCTCCTACAATGAGCAGTTCTTC.